This T cell receptor beta chain comes out of a study of T cell responses to AZD1222 COVID-19 vaccine. Findings and caveats of the study: Scientists sampled the repertoires only once the peak T cell response had passed. Among the donors, most were white British and more were female, and clonal diversity was possibly underestimated. Along spike, vaccine-associated CD4 TCRs were found throughout, with dominance at 160-218 and 743-854. Close to half of all spike-specific TCRs reportedly target regions of the variants that are unmutated.

For this clone: The antigen remains undetermined.

This CDR3 has 12 amino acids. The V end was cut by 5 bases, the J end by 4 bases, with 8 bases between. Germline lookup yields CDR1 MNHEY and CDR2 SVGEGT. TCRdb's copy holds only in-frame clones and misses some; the assay was immunoSEQ multiplex PCR. The table records fewer than 110,000 clones, roughly 87% of them present only once. The sequence was collected from an adult in good health. V usage is TRBV6-2 or TRBV6-3 and J usage is TRBJ1-2; D not certain. Here the sequenced sample was peripheral blood, taken on day 0 of AZD1222 vaccination. CDR3 protein: CASSQETYGYTF. The CDR3 DNA sequence: TGTGCCAGCAGTCAGGAAACCTATGGCTACACCTTC.